This T cell receptor (beta chain) was profiled in a study of T cell responses to AZD1222 COVID-19 vaccine. Method: immunoSEQ multiplex PCR; TCRdb's copy keeps in-frame clones and lacks some. The sample yields over 130,000 clones, approximately 94% seen once. The CDR3 has 14 residues. The germline gives CDR1 SEHNR, CDR2 FQNEAQ (reference sequence). The ends were cut back, 3 bases at V and 0 bases at J, with 8 bases in the middle. The TCR sequence derives from an adult in good health. This rearrangement joins TRBV7-9 to TRBJ1-1; possible D gene TRBD1, 5 bases. Sequences were derived from peripheral blood, sampled on day 0 of AZD1222 vaccination. This CDR3 is CASSLTDLNTEAFF. The CDR3 nucleotides read TGTGCCAGCAGCTTGACAGACTTGAACACTGAAGCTTTCTTT.